The source of this TCR beta chain is a study of blood T cells in healthy people across ages. Study overall: Roughly one uniquely barcoded beta molecule per two T cells was captured. Whole-study findings and limits: The study found TCR beta diversity correlated strongly with naive T cell percentage. It was not known whether donors were CMV positive (a possible confounder of expanded clonotype changes).

The second PCR ran about 6 to 11 cycles with a sample-barcoded 5' primer and J-beta primers. Each cDNA molecule was tagged by a template-switch adaptor that had 12 random nucleotides. TCRdb itself ran the 5' RACE reads through MiXCR, one entry per CDR3 protein. The table includes 650,000 to 950,000 distinct CDR3 sequences, under 45% detected once. Notes on this clonotype: Its antigen is currently unknown.

The clonotype comes from a man aged 60 to 75 in good health. Sample: blood.

The CDR3 DNA sequence: TGTGCCAGCAGCGAACGACAGGGGGATGCGGAGACCCAGTACTTC. Amino acid sequence: CASSERQGDAETQYF. This rearrangement joins TRBV9 to TRBJ2-5, with 9 positions matching TRBD1. Trimming removed 3 bases from V and 5 bases from J; junction bases left unmatched: 8. CDR1 SGDLS and CDR2 YYNGEE come from the germline V gene. There are 15 residues in the CDR3.